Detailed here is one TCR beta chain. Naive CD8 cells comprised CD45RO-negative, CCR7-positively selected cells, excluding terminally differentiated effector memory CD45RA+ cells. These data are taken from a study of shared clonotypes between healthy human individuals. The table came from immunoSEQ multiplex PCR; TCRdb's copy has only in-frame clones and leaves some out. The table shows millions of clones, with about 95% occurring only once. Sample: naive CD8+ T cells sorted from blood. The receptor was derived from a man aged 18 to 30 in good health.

The CDR3 is CASSDFLYRQGGQETQYF. In DNA, the CDR3 is TGTGCCAGCAGTGATTTCCTCTATAGACAGGGGGGTCAAGAGACCCAGTACTTC. The rearrangement links TRBV6-1 to TRBJ2-5; 9 bases line up with TRBD1. The CDR3 is 18 residues long. With 3 bases clipped from V and 2 bases from J, the junction kept 13 bases outside the gene matches. CDR1 is MNHNS, CDR2 SASEGT, per germline.